This TCR beta chain stems from a study of cytomegalovirus exposure and HLA in healthy donors. The table came from immunoSEQ multiplex PCR; TCRdb's copy has only in-frame clones and leaves some out. The sample consists of roughly 100,000 clones, about 95% of them appearing once. About this clone: What it recognizes is unknown.

General observations from the study: The tendency of first-cohort TCR clusters to co-occur in the 110 or so validation repertoires emerged from a later analysis. Most TCR sequences were uncommon, yet certain public TCRs appeared in many donors.

Germline V lookup: CDR1 LNHDA, CDR2 SQIVND (reference sequence). Germline trimming cut 4 bases from V and 7 bases from J; bases unmatched to any gene: 6. The CDR3 totals 15 residues. The donors were in the roughly 120-subject validation cohort, distinct from the roughly 600-subject first cohort. The V and J genes are TRBV19 and TRBJ1-6, with TRBD1 matching 8 bases. The sample was PBMCs. This sequence originates from a woman between 18 and 29 years old in good health and CMV-seronegative. DNA for the CDR3: TGTGCCAGTAGTACCGCGACAGGGGCAAATTCACCCCTCCACTTT. Protein product: CASSTATGANSPLHF. The full variable domain, with the rest looked up from reference TRBV19 and TRBJ1-6, is DGGITQSPKYLFRKEGQNVTLSCEQNLNHDAMYWYRQDPGQGLRLIYYSQIVNDFQKGDIAEGYSVSREKKESFPLTVTSAQKNPTAFYLCASSTATGANSPLHFGNGTRLTVT.